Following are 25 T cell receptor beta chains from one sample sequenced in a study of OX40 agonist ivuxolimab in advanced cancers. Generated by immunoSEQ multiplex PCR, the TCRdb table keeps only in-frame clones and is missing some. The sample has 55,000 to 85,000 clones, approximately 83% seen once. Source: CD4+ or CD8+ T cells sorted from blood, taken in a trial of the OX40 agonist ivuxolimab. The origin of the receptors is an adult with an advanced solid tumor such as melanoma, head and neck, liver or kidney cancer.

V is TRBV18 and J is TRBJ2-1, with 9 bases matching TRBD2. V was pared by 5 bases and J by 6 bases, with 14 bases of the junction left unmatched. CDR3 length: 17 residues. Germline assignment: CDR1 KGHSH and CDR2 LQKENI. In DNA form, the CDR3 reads TGTGCCAGCTCAAGTTTACCGGCGGGAGGGCCAGGCAATGAGCAGTTCTTC. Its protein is CASSSLPAGGPGNEQFF.

This chain's CDR3 is CASSPGDHYNEQFF. The CDR3 bases are TGTGCCAGCAGTCCAGGGGACCACTACAATGAGCAGTTCTTC. The rearrangement joins TRBV28 to TRBJ2-1; TRBD1 is a possible D gene (6 bases). V lost 5 bases, J lost 3 bases, and 11 bases lay in between. Germline V gene lookup returns CDR1 MDHEN and CDR2 SYDVKM. This CDR3 is 14 amino acids long.

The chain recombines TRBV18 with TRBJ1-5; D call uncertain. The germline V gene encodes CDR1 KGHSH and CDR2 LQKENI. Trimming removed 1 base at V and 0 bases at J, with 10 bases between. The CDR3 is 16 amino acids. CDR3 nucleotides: TGTGCCAGCTCACCACTAGGTGTGGTTAGCAATCAGCCCCAGCATTTT. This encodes CASSPLGVVSNQPQHF.

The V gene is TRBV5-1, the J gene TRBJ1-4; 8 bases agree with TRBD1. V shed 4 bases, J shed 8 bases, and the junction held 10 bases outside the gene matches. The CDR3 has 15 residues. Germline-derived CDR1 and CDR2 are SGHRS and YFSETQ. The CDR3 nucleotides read TGCGCCAGCAGCAAAACACAGGGGGAAGGGGAAAAACTGTTTTTT. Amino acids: CASSKTQGEGEKLFF.

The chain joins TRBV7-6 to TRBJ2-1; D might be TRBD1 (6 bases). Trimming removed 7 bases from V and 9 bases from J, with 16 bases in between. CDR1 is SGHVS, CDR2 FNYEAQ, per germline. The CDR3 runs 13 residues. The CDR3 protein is CASTSQGQGEQFF. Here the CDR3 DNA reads TGTGCCAGCACCTCACAGGGCCAGGGTGAGCAGTTCTTC.

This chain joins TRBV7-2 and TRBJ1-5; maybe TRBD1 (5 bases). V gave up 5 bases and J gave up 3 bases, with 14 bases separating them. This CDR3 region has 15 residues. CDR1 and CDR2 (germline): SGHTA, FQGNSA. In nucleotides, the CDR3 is TGTGCCAGCAGCCTAGTCCGAGGGGCCAATCAGCCCCAGCATTTT. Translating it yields CASSLVRGANQPQHF.

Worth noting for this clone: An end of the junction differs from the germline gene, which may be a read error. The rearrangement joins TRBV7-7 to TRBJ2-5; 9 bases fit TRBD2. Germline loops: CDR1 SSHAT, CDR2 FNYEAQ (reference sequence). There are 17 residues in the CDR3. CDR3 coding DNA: TGTGCTAGCAGCCCCGGGGGTAGTAGCGGGGGCCCCAGGGCCCAGTACTTC. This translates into CASSPGGSSGGPRAQYF.

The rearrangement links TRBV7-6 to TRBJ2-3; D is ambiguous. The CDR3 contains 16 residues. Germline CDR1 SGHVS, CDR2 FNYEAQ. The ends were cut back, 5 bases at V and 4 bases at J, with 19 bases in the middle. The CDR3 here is CASSGSKARRADTQYF. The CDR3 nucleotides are TGTGCCAGCAGCGGAAGTAAGGCCCGAAGGGCAGATACGCAGTATTTT.

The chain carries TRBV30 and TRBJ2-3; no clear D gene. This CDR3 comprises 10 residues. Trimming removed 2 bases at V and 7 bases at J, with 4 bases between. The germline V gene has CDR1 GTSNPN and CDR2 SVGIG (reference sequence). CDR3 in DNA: TGTGCCTGGAGTACGAATACGCAGTATTTT. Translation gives CAWSTNTQYF.

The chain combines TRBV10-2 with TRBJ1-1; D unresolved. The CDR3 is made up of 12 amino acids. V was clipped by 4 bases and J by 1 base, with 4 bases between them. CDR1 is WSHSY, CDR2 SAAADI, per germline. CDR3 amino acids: CASSAWNTEAFF. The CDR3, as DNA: TGCGCCAGCAGTGCGTGGAACACTGAAGCTTTCTTT.

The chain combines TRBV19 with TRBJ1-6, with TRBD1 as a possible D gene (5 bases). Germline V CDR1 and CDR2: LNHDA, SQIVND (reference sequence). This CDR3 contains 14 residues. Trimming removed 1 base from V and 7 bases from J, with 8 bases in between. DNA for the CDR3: TGTGCCAGTAGTATAGCAGGGCGGAATTCACCCCTCCACTTT. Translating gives CASSIAGRNSPLHF.

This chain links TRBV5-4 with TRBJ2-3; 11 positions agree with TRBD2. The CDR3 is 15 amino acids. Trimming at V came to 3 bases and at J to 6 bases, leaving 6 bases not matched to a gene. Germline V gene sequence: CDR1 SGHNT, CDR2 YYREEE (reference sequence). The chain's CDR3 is CASSSRLAGTDTQYF. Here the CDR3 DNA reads TGTGCCAGCAGCTCACGACTAGCGGGAACGGATACGCAGTATTTT.

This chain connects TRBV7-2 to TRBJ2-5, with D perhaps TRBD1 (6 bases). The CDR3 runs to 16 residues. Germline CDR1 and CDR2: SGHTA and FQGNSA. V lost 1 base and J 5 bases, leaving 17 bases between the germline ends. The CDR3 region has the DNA TGTGCCAGCAGCTTAGGTGGCAGGGGAAAGTGGGAGACCCAGTACTTC. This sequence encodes CASSLGGRGKWETQYF.

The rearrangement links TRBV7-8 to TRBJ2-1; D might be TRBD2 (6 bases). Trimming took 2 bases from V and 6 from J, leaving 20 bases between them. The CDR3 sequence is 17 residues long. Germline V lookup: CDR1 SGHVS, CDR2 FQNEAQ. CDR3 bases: TGTGCCAGCAGCTTACGATCCACGGCGGGGATCGGCAATGAGCAGTTCTTC. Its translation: CASSLRSTAGIGNEQFF.

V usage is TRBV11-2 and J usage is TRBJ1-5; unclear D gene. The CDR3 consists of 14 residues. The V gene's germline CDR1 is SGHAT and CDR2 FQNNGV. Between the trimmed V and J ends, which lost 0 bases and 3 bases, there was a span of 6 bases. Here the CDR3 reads CASSLDRVNQPQHF. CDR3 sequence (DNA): TGTGCCAGCAGCTTAGATCGTGTCAATCAGCCCCAGCATTTT.

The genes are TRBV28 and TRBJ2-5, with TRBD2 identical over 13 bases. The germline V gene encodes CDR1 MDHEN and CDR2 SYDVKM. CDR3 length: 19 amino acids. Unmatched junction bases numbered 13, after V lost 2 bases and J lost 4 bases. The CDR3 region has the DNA TGTGCCAGCAGTTTACGGTACCCCGGACTAGCGGGAGTGCGAGAGACCCAGTACTTC. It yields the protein CASSLRYPGLAGVRETQYF.

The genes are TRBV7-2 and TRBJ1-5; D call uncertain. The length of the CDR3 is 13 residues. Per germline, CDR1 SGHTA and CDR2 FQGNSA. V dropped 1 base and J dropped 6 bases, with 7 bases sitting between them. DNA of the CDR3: TGTGCCAGCAGCTTAGATCGGAGTCAGCCCCAGCATTTT. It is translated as CASSLDRSQPQHF.

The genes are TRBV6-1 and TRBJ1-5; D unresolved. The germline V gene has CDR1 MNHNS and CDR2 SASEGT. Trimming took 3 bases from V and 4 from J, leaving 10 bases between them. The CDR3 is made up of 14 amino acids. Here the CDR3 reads CASSEPSDNQPQHF. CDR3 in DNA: TGTGCCAGCAGTGAGCCCAGCGATAATCAGCCCCAGCATTTT.

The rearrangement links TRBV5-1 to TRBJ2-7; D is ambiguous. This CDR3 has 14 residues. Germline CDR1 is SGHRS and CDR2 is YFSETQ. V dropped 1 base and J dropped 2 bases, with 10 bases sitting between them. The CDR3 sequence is CASSLSAAPYEQYF. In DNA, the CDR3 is TGCGCCAGCAGCTTGTCTGCCGCACCCTACGAGCAGTACTTC.

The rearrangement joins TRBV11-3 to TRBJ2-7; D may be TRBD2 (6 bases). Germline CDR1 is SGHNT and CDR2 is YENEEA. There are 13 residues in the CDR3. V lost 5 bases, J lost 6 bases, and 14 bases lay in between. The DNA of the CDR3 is TGTGCCAGCAGCCCGACTAGGACGGGCGAGCAGTACTTC. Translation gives CASSPTRTGEQYF.

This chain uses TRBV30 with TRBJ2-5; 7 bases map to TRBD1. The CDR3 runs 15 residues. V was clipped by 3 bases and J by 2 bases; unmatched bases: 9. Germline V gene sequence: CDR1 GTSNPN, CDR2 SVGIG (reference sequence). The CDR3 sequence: CAWSRFGRGQETQYF. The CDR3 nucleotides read TGTGCCTGGAGCCGCTTTGGCAGGGGGCAAGAGACCCAGTACTTC. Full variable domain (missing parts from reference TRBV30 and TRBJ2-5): SQTIHQWPATLVQPVGSPLSLECTVEGTSNPNLYWYRQAAGRGLQLLFYSVGIGQISSEVPQNLSASRPQDRQFILSSKKLLLSDSGFYLCAWSRFGRGQETQYFGPGTRLLVL.

The CDR3 bases are TGTGCCAGCAGGGGGAACGAAAACATTCAGTACTTC. It codes for CASRGNENIQYF. This chain connects TRBV11-3 to TRBJ2-4; D is unresolved. V was clipped by 6 bases and J by 5 bases, with 8 bases between them. The CDR3 length is 12 residues. Germline-derived CDR1 and CDR2 are SGHNT and YENEEA.

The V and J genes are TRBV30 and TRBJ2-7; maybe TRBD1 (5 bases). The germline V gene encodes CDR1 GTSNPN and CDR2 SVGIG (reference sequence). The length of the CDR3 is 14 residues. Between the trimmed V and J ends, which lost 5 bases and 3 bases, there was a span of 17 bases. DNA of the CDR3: TGTGCCTGGGATAGAGGTGCAGGGCTCTACGAGCAGTACTTC. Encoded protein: CAWDRGAGLYEQYF. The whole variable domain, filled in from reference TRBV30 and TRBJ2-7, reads SQTIHQWPATLVQPVGSPLSLECTVEGTSNPNLYWYRQAAGRGLQLLFYSVGIGQISSEVPQNLSASRPQDRQFILSSKKLLLSDSGFYLCAWDRGAGLYEQYFGPGTRLTVT.

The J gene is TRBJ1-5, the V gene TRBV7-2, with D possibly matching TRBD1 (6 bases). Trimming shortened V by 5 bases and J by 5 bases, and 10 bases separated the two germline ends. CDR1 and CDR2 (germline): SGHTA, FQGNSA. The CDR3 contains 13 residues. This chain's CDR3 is CASSINRDQPQHF. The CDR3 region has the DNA TGTGCCAGCAGCATCAACAGGGATCAGCCCCAGCATTTT. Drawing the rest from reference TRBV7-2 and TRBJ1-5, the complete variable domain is GAGVSQSPSNKVTEKGKDVELRCDPISGHTALYWYRQSLGQGLEFLIYFQGNSAPDKSGLPSDRFSAERTGGSVSTLTIQRTQQEDSAVYLCASSINRDQPQHFGDGTRLSIL.

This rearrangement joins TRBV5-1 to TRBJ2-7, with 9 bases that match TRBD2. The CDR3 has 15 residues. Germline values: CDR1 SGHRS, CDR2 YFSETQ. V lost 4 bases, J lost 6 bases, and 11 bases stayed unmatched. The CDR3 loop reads CASSMTSGLFTEQYF. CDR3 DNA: TGCGCCAGCAGCATGACTAGCGGACTCTTTACCGAGCAGTACTTC.